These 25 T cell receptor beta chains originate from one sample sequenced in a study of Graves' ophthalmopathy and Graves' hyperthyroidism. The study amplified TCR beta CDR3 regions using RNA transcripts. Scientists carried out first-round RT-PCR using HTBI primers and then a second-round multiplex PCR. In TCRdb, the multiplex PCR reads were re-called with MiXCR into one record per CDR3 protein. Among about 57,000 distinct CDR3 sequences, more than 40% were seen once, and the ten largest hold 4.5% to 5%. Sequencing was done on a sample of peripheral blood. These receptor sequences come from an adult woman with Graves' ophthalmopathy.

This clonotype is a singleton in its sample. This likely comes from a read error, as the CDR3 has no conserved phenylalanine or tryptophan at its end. CDR3 region: CASSFSPRLDSQPLHL. In nucleotides, the CDR3 is TGTGCCAGCAGCTTCTCACCCCGACTGGACAGCCAGCCCCTCCACCTT. The chain couples TRBV13 to TRBJ1-6; TRBD1 might be the D (6 bases). Germline CDR1 PRHDT, CDR2 FYEKMQ (reference sequence). This CDR3 is built from 16 residues. V was pared by 3 bases and J by 13 bases, with 22 bases between.

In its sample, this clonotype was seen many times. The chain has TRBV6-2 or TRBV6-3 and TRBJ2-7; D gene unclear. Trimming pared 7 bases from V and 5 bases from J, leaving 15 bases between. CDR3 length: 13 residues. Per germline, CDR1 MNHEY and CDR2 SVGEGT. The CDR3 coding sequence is TGTGCCAGCACGACCGCGCCCCAAAACGAGCAGTACTTC. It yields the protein CASTTAPQNEQYF.

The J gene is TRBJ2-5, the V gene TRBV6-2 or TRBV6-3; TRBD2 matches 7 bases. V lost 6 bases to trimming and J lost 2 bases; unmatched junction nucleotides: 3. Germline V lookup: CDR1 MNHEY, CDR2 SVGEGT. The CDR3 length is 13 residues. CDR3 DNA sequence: TGTGCCAGCAGGACTAGCCAACAAGAGACCCAGTACTTC. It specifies CASRTSQQETQYF.

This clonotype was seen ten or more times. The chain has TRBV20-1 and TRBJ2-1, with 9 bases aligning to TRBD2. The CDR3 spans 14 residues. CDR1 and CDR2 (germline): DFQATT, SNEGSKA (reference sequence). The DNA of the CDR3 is TGCAGCCTCTTAGCGGGAGTGGTGGGGAATGAGCAGTTCTTC. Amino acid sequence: CSLLAGVVGNEQFF.

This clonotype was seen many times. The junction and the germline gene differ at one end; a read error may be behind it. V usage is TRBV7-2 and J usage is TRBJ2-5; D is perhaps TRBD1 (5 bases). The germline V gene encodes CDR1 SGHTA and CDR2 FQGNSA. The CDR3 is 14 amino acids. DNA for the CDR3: TGTGCCAGCAGCTTAGACTCAGGGCAAGAGACTCAGTACTTC. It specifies CASSLDSGQETQYF.

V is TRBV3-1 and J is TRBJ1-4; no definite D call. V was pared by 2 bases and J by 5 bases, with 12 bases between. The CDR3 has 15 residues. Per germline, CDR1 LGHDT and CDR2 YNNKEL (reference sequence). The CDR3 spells CASSQLVQINEKLFF. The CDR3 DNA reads TGTGCCAGCAGCCAACTTGTCCAGATAAATGAAAAACTGTTTTTT.

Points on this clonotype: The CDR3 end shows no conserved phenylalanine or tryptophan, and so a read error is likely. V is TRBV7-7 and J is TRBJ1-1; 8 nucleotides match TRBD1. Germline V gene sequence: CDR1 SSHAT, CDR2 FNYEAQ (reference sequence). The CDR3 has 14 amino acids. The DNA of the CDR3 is TGTGCTAGCAGCCAAAACAGGGGGGACACTGAAGCTTTCCTT. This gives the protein CASSQNRGDTEAFL.

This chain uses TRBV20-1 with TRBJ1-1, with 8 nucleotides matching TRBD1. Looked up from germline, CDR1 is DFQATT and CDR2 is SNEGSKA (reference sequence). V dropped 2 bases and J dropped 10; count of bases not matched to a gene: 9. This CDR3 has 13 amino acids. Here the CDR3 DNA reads TGCAGTGCTAGATCGGACAGGGCGTATGGAGCTTTCTTT. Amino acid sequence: CSARSDRAYGAFF.

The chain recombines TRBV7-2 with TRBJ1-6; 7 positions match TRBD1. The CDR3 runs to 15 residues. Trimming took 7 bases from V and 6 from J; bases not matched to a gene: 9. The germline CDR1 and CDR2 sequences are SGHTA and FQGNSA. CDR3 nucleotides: TGTGCCAGCACCGCCTTTCCAGGGGGTAATTCACCCCTCCACTTT. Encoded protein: CASTAFPGGNSPLHF.

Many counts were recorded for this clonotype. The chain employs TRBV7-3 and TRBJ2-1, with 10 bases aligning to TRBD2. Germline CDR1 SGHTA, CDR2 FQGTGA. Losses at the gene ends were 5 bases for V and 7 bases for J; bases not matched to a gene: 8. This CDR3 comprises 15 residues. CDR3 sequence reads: CASSQGGGLANEQFF. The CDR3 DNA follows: TGTGCCAGCAGCCAAGGGGGGGGACTAGCGAATGAGCAGTTCTTC.

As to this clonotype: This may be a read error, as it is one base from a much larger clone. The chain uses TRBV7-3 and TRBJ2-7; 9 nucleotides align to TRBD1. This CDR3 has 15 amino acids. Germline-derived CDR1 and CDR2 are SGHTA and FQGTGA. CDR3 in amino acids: CASSQSGTGPYERYF. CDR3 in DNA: TGTGCCAGCAGCCAGTCCGGGACAGGGCCCTACGAGCGGTACTTC.

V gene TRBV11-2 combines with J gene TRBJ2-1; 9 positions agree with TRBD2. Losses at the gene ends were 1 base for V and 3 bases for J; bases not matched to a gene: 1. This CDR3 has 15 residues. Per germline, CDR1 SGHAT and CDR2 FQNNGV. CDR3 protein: CASSLGGGDYNEQFF. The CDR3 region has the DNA TGTGCCAGCAGCTTAGGCGGGGGGGACTACAATGAGCAGTTCTTC.

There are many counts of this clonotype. CDR3 in amino acids: CASSLPGNSGNTIYF. In DNA form, the CDR3 reads TGTGCCAGCAGCTTACCGGGCAACTCTGGAAACACCATATATTTT. This chain joins TRBV5-6 and TRBJ1-3, with D unresolved. The V gene's germline CDR1 is SGHDT and CDR2 YYEEEE. There are 15 residues in the CDR3. V was pared by 2 bases and J by 0 bases, with 9 bases between.

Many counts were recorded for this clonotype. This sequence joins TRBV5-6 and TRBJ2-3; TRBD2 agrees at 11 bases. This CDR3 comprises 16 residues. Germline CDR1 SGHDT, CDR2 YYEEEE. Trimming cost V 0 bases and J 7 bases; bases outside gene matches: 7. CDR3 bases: TGTGCCAGCAGCTTGGCTCAGATAGCGGGAGGGAATACGCAGTATTTT. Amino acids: CASSLAQIAGGNTQYF. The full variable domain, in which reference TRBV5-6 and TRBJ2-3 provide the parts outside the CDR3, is DAGVTQSPTHLIKTRGQQVTLRCSPKSGHDTVSWYQQALGQGPQFIFQYYEEEERQRGNFPDRFSGHQFPNYSSELNVNALLLGDSALYLCASSLAQIAGGNTQYFGPGTRLTVL.

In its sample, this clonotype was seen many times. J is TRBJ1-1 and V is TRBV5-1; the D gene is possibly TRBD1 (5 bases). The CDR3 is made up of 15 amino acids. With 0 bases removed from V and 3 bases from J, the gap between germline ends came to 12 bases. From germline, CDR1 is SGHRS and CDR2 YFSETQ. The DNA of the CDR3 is TGCGCCAGCAGCTTGGGGCATGGGGGATACACTGAAGCTTTCTTT. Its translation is CASSLGHGGYTEAFF.

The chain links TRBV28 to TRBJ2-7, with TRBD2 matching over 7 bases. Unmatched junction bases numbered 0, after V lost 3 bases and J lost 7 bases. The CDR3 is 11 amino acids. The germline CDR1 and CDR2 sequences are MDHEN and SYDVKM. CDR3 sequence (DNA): TGTGCCAGCAGTTTGGGGGGGGAGCAGTACTTC. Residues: CASSLGGEQYF.

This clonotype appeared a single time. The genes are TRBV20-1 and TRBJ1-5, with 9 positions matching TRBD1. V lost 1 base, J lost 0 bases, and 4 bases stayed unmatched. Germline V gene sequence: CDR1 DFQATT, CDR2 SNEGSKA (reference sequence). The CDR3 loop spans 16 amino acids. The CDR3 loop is CSARGGTGSSNQPQHF. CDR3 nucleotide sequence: TGCAGTGCTAGAGGAGGGACAGGGAGTAGCAATCAGCCCCAGCATTTT.

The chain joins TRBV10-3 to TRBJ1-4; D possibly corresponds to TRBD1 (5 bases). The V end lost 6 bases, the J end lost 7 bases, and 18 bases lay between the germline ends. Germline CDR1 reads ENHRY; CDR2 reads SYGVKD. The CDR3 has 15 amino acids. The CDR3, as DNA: TGTGCCATCAGGGAGGACTTGGGGGATGGTGAAAAACTGTTTTTT. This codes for CAIREDLGDGEKLFF.

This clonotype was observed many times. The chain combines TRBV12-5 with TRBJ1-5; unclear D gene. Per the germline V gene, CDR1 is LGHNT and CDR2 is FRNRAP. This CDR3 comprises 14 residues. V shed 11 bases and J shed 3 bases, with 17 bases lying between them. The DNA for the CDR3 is TGTGCTGGGTTGTGGATGAGACTCAATCAGCCCCAGCATTTT. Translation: CAGLWMRLNQPQHF.

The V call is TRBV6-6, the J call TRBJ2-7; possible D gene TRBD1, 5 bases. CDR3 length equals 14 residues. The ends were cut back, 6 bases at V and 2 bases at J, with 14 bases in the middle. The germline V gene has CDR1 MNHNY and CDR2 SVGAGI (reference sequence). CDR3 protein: CASRRRVETYEQYF. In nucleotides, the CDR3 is TGTGCCAGCAGGCGCAGGGTCGAAACCTACGAGCAGTACTTC.

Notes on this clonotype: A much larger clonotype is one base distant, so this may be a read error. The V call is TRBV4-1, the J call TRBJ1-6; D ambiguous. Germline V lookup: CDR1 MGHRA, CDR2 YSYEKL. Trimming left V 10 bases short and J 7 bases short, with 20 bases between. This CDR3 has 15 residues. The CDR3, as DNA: TGCGCCAACAGTCCACGGATATCTACGAATTCACCCCTCCACTTT. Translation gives CANSPRISTNSPLHF.

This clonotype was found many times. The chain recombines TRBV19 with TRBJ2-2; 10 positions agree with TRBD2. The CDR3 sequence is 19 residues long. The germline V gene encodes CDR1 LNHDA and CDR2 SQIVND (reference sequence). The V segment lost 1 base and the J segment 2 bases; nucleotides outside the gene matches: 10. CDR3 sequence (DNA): TGTGCCAGTAGTATAGGCCTTTGGACTAGCGGTAGTAACACCGGGGAGCTGTTTTTT. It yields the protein CASSIGLWTSGSNTGELFF.

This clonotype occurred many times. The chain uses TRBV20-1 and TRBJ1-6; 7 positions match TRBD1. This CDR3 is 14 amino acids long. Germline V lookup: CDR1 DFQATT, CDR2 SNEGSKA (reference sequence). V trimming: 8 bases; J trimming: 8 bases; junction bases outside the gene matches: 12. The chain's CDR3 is CSSGGNRIDSPLHF. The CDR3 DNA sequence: TGCAGTTCAGGGGGGAACAGGATTGATTCACCCCTCCACTTT.

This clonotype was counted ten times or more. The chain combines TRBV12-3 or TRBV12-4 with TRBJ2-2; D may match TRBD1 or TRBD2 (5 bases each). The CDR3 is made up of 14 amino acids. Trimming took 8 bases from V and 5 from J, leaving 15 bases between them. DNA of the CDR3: TGTGCCAGCCGGGACCGTGGGTGGACCGGGGAGCTGTTTTTT. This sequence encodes CASRDRGWTGELFF.

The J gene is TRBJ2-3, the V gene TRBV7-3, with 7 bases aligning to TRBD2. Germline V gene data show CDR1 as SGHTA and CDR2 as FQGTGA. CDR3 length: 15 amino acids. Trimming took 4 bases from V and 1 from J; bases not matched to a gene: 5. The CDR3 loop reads CASSWAGARTDTQYF. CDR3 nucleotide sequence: TGTGCCAGCAGCTGGGCGGGAGCCCGCACAGATACGCAGTATTTT.